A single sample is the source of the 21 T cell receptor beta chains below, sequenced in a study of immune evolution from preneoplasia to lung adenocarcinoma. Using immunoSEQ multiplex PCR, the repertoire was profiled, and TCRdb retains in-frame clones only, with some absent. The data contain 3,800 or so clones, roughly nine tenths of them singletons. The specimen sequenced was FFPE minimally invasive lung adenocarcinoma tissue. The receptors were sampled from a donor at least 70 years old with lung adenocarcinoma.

The CDR3 DNA sequence: TGCGCCAGCAGCCCGCGGGGTGGACTAGCGGGAGCGGGGGAGCAGTTCTTC. Residues: CASSPRGGLAGAGEQFF. V gene TRBV5-1 combines with J gene TRBJ2-1; 13 nucleotides align to TRBD2. The CDR3 extends over 17 amino acids. Per germline, CDR1 SGHRS and CDR2 YFSETQ. V shed 4 bases and J 10 bases; nucleotides not matched to a gene: 14.

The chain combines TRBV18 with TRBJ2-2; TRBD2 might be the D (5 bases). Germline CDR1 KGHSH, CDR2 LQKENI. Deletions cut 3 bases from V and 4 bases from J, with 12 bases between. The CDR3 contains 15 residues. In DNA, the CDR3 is TGTGCCAGCTCACCTTTGGACTTTGGCACCGGGGAGCTGTTTTTT. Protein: CASSPLDFGTGELFF.

CDR3 DNA: TGTGCCAGCAGCTTAGAGGTGGAGAGGAAGACCCAGTACTTC. Amino acids: CASSLEVERKTQYF. The chain has TRBV7-2 and TRBJ2-5; no definite D call. This CDR3 region has 14 residues. V was cut by 1 base and J by 6 bases, with 12 bases left in between. Per the germline V gene, CDR1 is SGHTA and CDR2 is FQGNSA.

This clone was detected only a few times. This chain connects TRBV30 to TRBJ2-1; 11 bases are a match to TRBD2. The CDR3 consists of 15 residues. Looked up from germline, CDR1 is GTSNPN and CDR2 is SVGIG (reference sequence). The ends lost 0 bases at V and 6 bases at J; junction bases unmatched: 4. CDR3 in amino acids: CAWSVPGTSGNEQFF. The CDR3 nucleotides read TGTGCCTGGAGTGTACCCGGGACTAGCGGCAATGAGCAGTTCTTC. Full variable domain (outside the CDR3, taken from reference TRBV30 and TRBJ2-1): SQTIHQWPATLVQPVGSPLSLECTVEGTSNPNLYWYRQAAGRGLQLLFYSVGIGQISSEVPQNLSASRPQDRQFILSSKKLLLSDSGFYLCAWSVPGTSGNEQFFGPGTRLTVL.

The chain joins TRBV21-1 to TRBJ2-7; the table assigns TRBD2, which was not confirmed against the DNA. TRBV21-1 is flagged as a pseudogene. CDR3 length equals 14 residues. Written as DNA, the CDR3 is TGTGCCAGCAGCAAAGGCGGGAGATGTTACGAGCAGTACTTC. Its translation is CASSKGGRCYEQYF.

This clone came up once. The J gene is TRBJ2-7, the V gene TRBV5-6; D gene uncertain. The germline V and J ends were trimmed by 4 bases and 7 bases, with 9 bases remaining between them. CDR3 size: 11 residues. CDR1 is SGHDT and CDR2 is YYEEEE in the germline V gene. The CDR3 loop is CASSIQREQYF. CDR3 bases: TGTGCCAGCAGCATTCAGAGGGAGCAGTACTTC.

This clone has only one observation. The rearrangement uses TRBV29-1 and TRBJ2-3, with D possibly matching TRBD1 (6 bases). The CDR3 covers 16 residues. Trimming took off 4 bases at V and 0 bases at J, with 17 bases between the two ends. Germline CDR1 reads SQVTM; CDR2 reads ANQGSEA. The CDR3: CSVVSTLDRSTDTQYF. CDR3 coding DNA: TGCAGCGTTGTGTCTACACTGGACAGAAGCACAGATACGCAGTATTTT.

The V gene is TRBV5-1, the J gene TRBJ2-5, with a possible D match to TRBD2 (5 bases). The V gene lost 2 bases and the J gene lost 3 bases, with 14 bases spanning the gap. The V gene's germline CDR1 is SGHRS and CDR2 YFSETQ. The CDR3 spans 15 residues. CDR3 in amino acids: CASSLRGEREETQYF. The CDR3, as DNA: TGCGCCAGCAGCTTACGCGGCGAGAGGGAAGAGACCCAGTACTTC.

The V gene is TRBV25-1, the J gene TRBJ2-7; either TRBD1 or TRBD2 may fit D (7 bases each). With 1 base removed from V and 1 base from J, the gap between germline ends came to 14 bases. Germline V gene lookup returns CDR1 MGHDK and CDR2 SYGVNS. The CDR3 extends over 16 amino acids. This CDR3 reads CASSESGGASSYEQYF. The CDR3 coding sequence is TGTGCCAGCAGTGAATCAGGGGGGGCCAGTTCCTACGAGCAGTACTTC.

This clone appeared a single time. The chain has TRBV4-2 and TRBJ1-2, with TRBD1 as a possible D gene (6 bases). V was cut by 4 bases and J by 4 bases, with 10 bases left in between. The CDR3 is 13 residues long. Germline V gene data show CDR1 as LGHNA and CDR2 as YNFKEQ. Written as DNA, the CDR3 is TGTGCCAGCAGCCCAGAACAGGGCTATGGCTACACCTTC. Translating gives CASSPEQGYGYTF.

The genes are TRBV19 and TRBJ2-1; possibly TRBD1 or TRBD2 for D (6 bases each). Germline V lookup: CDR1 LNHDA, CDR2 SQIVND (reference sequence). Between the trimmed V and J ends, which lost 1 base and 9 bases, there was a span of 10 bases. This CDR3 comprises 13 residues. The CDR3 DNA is TGTGCCAGTAGTATAGGGGGGCGGGGTGAGCAGTTCTTC. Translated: CASSIGGRGEQFF.

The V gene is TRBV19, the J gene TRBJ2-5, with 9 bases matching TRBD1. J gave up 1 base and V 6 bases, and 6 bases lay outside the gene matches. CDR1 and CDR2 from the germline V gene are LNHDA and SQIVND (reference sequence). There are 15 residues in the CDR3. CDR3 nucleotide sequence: TGTGCCAGTAGCCAACAGGGGGCGCCCCAAGAGACCCAGTACTTC. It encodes CASSQQGAPQETQYF.

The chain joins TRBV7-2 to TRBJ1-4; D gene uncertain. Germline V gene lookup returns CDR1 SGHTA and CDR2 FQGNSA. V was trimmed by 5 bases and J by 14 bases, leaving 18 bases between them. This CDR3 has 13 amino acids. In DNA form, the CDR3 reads TGTGCCAGCAGCCAAGAGAGGTCGCAGAAGCTGTTTTTT. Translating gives CASSQERSQKLFF.

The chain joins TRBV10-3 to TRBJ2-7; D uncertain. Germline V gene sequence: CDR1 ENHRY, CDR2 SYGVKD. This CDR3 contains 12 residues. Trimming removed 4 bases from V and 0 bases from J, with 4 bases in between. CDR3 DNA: TGTGCCATCAGTGGTAACTCCTACGAGCAGTACTTC. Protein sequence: CAISGNSYEQYF.

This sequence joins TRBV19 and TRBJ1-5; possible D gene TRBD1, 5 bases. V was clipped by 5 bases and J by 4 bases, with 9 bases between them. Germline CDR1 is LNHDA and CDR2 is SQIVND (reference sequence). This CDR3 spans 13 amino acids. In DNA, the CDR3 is TGTGCCAGTAGTGGACACCGAAATCAGCCCCAGCATTTT. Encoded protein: CASSGHRNQPQHF.

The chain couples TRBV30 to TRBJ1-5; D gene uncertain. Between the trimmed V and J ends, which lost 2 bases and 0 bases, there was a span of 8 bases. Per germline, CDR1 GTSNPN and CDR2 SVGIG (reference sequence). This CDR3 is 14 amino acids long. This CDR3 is CAWSRSASNQPQHF. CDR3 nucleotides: TGTGCCTGGAGTCGATCGGCTAGCAATCAGCCCCAGCATTTT. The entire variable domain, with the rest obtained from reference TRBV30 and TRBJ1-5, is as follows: SQTIHQWPATLVQPVGSPLSLECTVEGTSNPNLYWYRQAAGRGLQLLFYSVGIGQISSEVPQNLSASRPQDRQFILSSKKLLLSDSGFYLCAWSRSASNQPQHFGDGTRLSIL.

The CDR3 is CSVSLRTETEAFF. CDR3 sequence (DNA): TGCAGCGTATCTCTCCGGACAGAAACTGAAGCTTTCTTT. V and J are TRBV29-1 and TRBJ1-1, with D possibly matching TRBD1 (6 bases). CDR1 and CDR2 (germline): SQVTM, ANQGSEA. The CDR3 totals 13 residues. V lost 6 bases and J lost 5, with 16 bases in between.

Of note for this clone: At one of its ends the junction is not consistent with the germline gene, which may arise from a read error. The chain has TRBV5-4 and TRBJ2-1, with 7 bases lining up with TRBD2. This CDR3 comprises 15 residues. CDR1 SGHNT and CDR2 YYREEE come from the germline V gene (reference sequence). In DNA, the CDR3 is TGTGCCAGCAGTTTGGCAGGCCTAGCGGACAATGAGCAGTTCTTC. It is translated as CASSLAGLADNEQFF.

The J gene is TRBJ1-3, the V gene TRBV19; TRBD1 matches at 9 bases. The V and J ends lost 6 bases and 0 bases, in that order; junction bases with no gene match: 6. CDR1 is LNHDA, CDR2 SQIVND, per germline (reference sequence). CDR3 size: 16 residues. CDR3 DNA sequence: TGTGCCAGTAGCCGGAGGACAGGGGACTCTGGAAACACCATATATTTT. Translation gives CASSRRTGDSGNTIYF.

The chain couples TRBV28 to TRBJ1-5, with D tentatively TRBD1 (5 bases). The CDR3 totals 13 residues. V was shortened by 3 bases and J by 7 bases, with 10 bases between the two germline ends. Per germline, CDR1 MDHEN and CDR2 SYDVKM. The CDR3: CASSLGVRQPQHF. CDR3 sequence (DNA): TGTGCCAGCAGTTTGGGGGTAAGGCAGCCCCAGCATTTT.

The CDR3 reads CASSPSGGSTEAFF. CDR3 DNA sequence: TGCGCCAGCAGTCCTTCCGGGGGATCGACTGAAGCTTTCTTT. This chain joins TRBV5-1 and TRBJ1-1; the D gene is possibly TRBD1 (5 bases). Germline V gene data show CDR1 as SGHRS and CDR2 as YFSETQ. This CDR3 is 14 amino acids long. V was pared by 5 bases and J by 5 bases, with 16 bases between.